Below, one TCR beta chain is given with its context. What it recognizes is unknown. These data come from a study of cytomegalovirus exposure and HLA in healthy donors. Study-level points and caveats: The authors excluded some V segments, including TRBV6-2 and TRBV6-3, as indistinguishable. Earlier analysis looked at TCR beta V segments, and most were productive about 90% or about 30% of the time. Specificity of three CMV-associated chains for CMV antigens was verified in vitro. The dataset shows that most TCR sequences were rare, while some public TCRs occurred in many donors.

Per germline, CDR1 MDHEN and CDR2 SYDVKM. V was cut by 6 bases and J by 14 bases, with 25 bases left in between. The CDR3 is made up of 14 amino acids. PCR used 60 Vbeta primers and 13 Jbeta primers. TCRdb's table, derived via immunoSEQ multiplex PCR, lists solely in-frame clones and lacks some. In the table there are around 190,000 clones, just under 75% of which are singletons. The receptor was isolated from a man aged 25 to 40 in good health and CMV-seropositive. Sequencing was done on a sample of PBMCs. The chain combines TRBV28 with TRBJ1-2, with D possibly TRBD1 on 6 matching bases. The CDR3 sequence is CASRDGQPSKLVTF. The DNA for the CDR3 is TGTGCCAGCAGGGACGGACAGCCGAGTAAGTTGGTAACCTTC.